This T cell receptor beta chain was identified during a study of T cells in Graves' hyperthyroidism and ophthalmopathy. Study findings and constraints: The model made its ophthalmopathy prediction, and onset followed a median around six months later.

A remark on this clonotype: The antigen is undetermined.

Across 18 months, stable Graves' hyperthyroidism was marked by no progression to ophthalmopathy. Amplified TCR beta CDR3 regions came from RNA transcripts. Carried out on the TCR CDR3, a first-round RT-PCR used the HTBI primer set. TCRdb re-derived calls from the multiplex PCR reads in MiXCR, one entry per CDR3 protein. This sample yields hundreds of thousands of distinct CDR3 sequences, of which approximately 15% are seen a single time; about 9.4% belongs to the top ten. The sequencing input was blood. The sequence was collected from a young woman with Graves' hyperthyroidism.

CDR3: CASSERSPRDSPLHF. The CDR3 nucleotides read TGTGCCAGCAGTGAACGGTCTCCTAGAGATTCACCCCTCCACTTT. The V and J genes are TRBV6-1 and TRBJ1-6; D not certain. Germline V CDR1 and CDR2: MNHNS, SASEGT. The CDR3 runs 15 residues. V lost 2 bases and J 8 bases, leaving 13 bases between the germline ends.